The next 31 T cell receptor beta chains were all read from a single sample in a study of shared clonotypes between healthy human individuals. Generated by immunoSEQ multiplex PCR, the TCRdb table keeps only in-frame clones and is missing some. The data hold roughly 850,000 clones, with approximately 96% observed a single time. Naive-designated CD8 cells lacked CD45RO, were positively enriched for CCR7, and omitted terminally differentiated effector memory CD45RA+ cells. Sequenced material: naive CD8+ T cells sorted from blood. Source of these receptors: a man aged 30-40 years in good health.

The chain uses TRBV27 and TRBJ2-1; D not resolved. V was cut by 4 bases and J by 5 bases, with 6 bases left in between. CDR1 is MNHEY, CDR2 SMNVEV, per germline (reference sequence). The CDR3 contains 12 residues. CDR3 sequence (DNA): TGTGCCAGCAGTTCTGTGAACAATGAGCAGTTCTTC. Encoded protein: CASSSVNNEQFF.

The chain links TRBV9 to TRBJ2-1; 9 nucleotides line up with TRBD2. Per the germline V gene, CDR1 is SGDLS and CDR2 is YYNGEE. V gave up 4 bases and J gave up 5 bases; unmatched junction bases: 4. CDR3 length equals 14 residues. The DNA for the CDR3 is TGTGCCAGCAGCCGTAGCGGGAGCGACAATGAGCAGTTCTTC. It translates to CASSRSGSDNEQFF.

This chain joins TRBV7-9 and TRBJ2-7, with D unclear. V was clipped by 5 bases and J by 2 bases, with 22 bases between them. CDR1 SEHNR and CDR2 FQNEAQ come from the germline V gene (reference sequence). This CDR3 spans 17 amino acids. The CDR3 protein is CASSSPLTPEITYEQYF. The CDR3 nucleotides are TGTGCCAGCAGCAGCCCTTTGACACCCGAAATTACCTACGAGCAGTACTTC.

CDR3 loop: CASSYSVGQPQHF. Written as DNA, the CDR3 is TGTGCCAGCAGCTACTCCGTGGGACAGCCCCAGCATTTT. The J gene is TRBJ1-5, the V gene TRBV7-9; D remains ambiguous. Germline V gene sequence: CDR1 SEHNR, CDR2 FQNEAQ (reference sequence). This CDR3 has 13 amino acids. V gave up 4 bases and J gave up 7 bases, with 11 bases separating them. Supplemented by reference TRBV7-9 and TRBJ1-5, the full variable domain reads DTGVSQNPRHKITKRGQNVTFRCDPISEHNRLYWYRQTLGQGPEFLTYFQNEAQLEKSRLLSDRFSAERPKGSFSTLEIQRTEQGDSAMYLCASSYSVGQPQHFGDGTRLSIL.

This clone was observed a single time. This sequence joins TRBV5-6 and TRBJ2-3; no firm D call. Germline loops: CDR1 SGHDT, CDR2 YYEEEE. This CDR3 is built from 11 residues. Trimming took off 6 bases at V and 5 bases at J, with 7 bases between the two ends. Here the CDR3 DNA reads TGTGCCAGCAATGACGTAGATACGCAGTATTTT. Its protein product is CASNDVDTQYF.

The gene calls are TRBV19 and TRBJ1-1; D might be TRBD1 (6 bases). Germline V lookup: CDR1 LNHDA, CDR2 SQIVND (reference sequence). The CDR3 has 14 amino acids. Trimming left V 3 bases short and J 0 bases short, with 8 bases between. The CDR3 DNA sequence: TGTGCCAGTAGTATGGGGGCCTTGAACACTGAAGCTTTCTTT. The encoded protein is CASSMGALNTEAFF.

The chain carries TRBV10-2 and TRBJ2-5; 13 bases fit TRBD2. Germline loops: CDR1 WSHSY, CDR2 SAAADI. This CDR3 is 17 amino acids long. V lost 6 bases and J lost 5; bases outside the gene matches: 12. CDR3 sequence: CASRAGLAGAYWETQYF. The CDR3, as DNA: TGCGCCAGCAGAGCCGGACTAGCGGGAGCCTACTGGGAGACCCAGTACTTC.

CDR3 nucleotide sequence: TGTGCCAGTAGTATAGGACAGGGACTGGCCGGGGAGCTGTTTTTT. Amino acid sequence: CASSIGQGLAGELFF. The V and J genes are TRBV19 and TRBJ2-2; perhaps TRBD1 as D (7 bases). Germline-derived CDR1 and CDR2 are LNHDA and SQIVND (reference sequence). V was cut by 1 base and J by 6 bases, with 12 bases left in between. The CDR3 runs to 15 residues.

The CDR3 is CASRDANTGELFF. The CDR3 DNA sequence: TGCGCCAGCAGGGATGCGAACACCGGGGAGCTGTTTTTT. This sequence joins TRBV4-3 and TRBJ2-2, with no clear D. Germline V lookup: CDR1 LGHNA, CDR2 YSLEER. This CDR3 comprises 13 residues. The V end was cut by 6 bases, the J end by 0 bases, with 5 bases between.

As concerns this clone: Other DNA sequences of this sample code for an identical CDR3. The rearrangement links TRBV20-1 to TRBJ2-7; D is undetermined. CDR3 length: 10 residues. V was pared by 5 bases and J by 0 bases, with 2 bases between. Germline assignment: CDR1 DFQATT and CDR2 SNEGSKA (reference sequence). CDR3 sequence reads: CSAGSYEQYF. The CDR3, as DNA: TGCAGTGCTGGCTCCTACGAGCAGTACTTC.

The V gene is TRBV15, the J gene TRBJ2-4, with D possibly matching TRBD1 (5 bases). The CDR3 sequence is 17 residues long. Per germline, CDR1 LNHNV and CDR2 YYDKDF (reference sequence). V was pared by 3 bases and J by 0 bases, with 15 bases between. Here the CDR3 reads CATSSLSGHLAKNIQYF. In DNA, the CDR3 is TGTGCCACCAGCAGCCTGTCAGGGCACCTAGCCAAAAACATTCAGTACTTC.

A note on this clone: Other DNA sequences in the same sample also yield this CDR3. The chain carries TRBV27 and TRBJ2-1; 9 bases agree with TRBD2. Unmatched junction bases numbered 0, after V lost 2 bases and J lost 4 bases. The length of the CDR3 is 14 residues. CDR1 and CDR2 from the germline V gene are MNHEY and SMNVEV (reference sequence). CDR3 nucleotide sequence: TGTGCCAGCAGTTTAGGACTAGCGTACAATGAGCAGTTCTTC. It is translated as CASSLGLAYNEQFF.

This chain links TRBV7-8 with TRBJ2-2; no clear D gene. The V and J ends lost 3 bases and 3 bases respectively, with 5 bases between them. The CDR3 spans 13 residues. Germline-derived CDR1 and CDR2 are SGHVS and FQNEAQ. CDR3 nucleotide sequence: TGTGCCAGCAGCTTGTACTACACCGGGGAGCTGTTTTTT. It specifies CASSLYYTGELFF.

V and J are TRBV11-2 and TRBJ1-1; the D gene is possibly TRBD1 (6 bases). From germline, CDR1 is SGHAT and CDR2 FQNNGV. The CDR3 is 16 amino acids. The V end was cut by 0 bases, the J end by 7 bases, with 18 bases between. The CDR3 DNA reads as TGTGCCAGCAGCTTAGAGGTTACAGGGTTGTGGAGTGAAGCTTTCTTT. Its translation: CASSLEVTGLWSEAFF.

This rearrangement joins TRBV9 to TRBJ2-7; D might be TRBD1 or TRBD2, each matching 6 bases. This CDR3 has 14 amino acids. The germline gives CDR1 SGDLS, CDR2 YYNGEE. Trimming pared 3 bases from V and 2 bases from J, leaving 12 bases between. The DNA for the CDR3 is TGTGCCAGCAGCGCGGGGGACAAACCCTACGAGCAGTACTTC. Translated: CASSAGDKPYEQYF.

A note on this clone: Other DNA sequences within the sample encode an identical CDR3. The chain combines TRBV5-4 with TRBJ2-7; 7 bases agree with TRBD1. In germline, CDR1 is SGHNT, CDR2 YYREEE (reference sequence). The V gene end was trimmed by 4 bases and the J gene end by 2 bases; junction bases not matched to a gene: 3. The CDR3 spans 13 residues. CDR3 region: CASSQGQTYEQYF. The DNA of the CDR3 is TGTGCCAGCAGCCAGGGACAGACCTACGAGCAGTACTTC.

This chain joins TRBV27 and TRBJ2-3; 7 positions agree with TRBD2. Unmatched junction bases numbered 8, after V lost 3 bases and J lost 2 bases. Per germline, CDR1 MNHEY and CDR2 SMNVEV (reference sequence). This CDR3 contains 16 residues. The chain's CDR3 is CASSLVSGTITDTQYF. DNA of the CDR3: TGTGCCAGCAGTTTGGTCTCCGGGACTATCACAGATACGCAGTATTTT.

The gene calls are TRBV11-2 and TRBJ1-5; D uncertain. Between the trimmed V and J ends, which lost 1 base and 2 bases, there was a span of 12 bases. The CDR3 consists of 16 residues. The germline V gene encodes CDR1 SGHAT and CDR2 FQNNGV. The CDR3 bases are TGTGCCAGCAGCTTAGCCACGGTCGCTGGCAATCAGCCCCAGCATTTT. It translates to CASSLATVAGNQPQHF.

The chain uses TRBV5-4 and TRBJ2-4; D unclear. The length of the CDR3 is 14 residues. The V gene lost 0 bases and the J gene lost 7 bases, with 11 bases spanning the gap. Germline V gives CDR1 SGHNT, CDR2 YYREEE (reference sequence). Here the CDR3 reads CASSLAQAGNIQYF. DNA for the CDR3: TGTGCCAGCAGCTTGGCCCAGGCCGGGAACATTCAGTACTTC.

This chain joins TRBV6-4 and TRBJ1-5; TRBD1 agrees at 8 bases. The CDR3 has 15 amino acids. CDR1 MRHNA and CDR2 SNTAGT come from the germline V gene. V lost 6 bases, J lost 0 bases, and 4 bases stayed unmatched. The CDR3 coding sequence is TGTGCCAGCAGAAAGACAGGGGATAGCAATCAGCCCCAGCATTTT. Protein product: CASRKTGDSNQPQHF.

The chain uses TRBV5-1 and TRBJ1-2; TRBD1 matches 8 bases. Trimming removed 4 bases from V and 7 bases from J; junction bases left unmatched: 6. The V gene's germline CDR1 is SGHRS and CDR2 YFSETQ. The CDR3 covers 13 residues. The CDR3 sequence is CASSPDRVSGYTF. CDR3 DNA: TGCGCCAGCAGCCCGGACAGGGTTTCTGGCTACACCTTC.

V gene TRBV18 combines with J gene TRBJ2-1; D might be TRBD1 (5 bases). Germline V gives CDR1 KGHSH, CDR2 LQKENI. There are 16 residues in the CDR3. V lost 4 bases and J 4 bases, leaving 17 bases between the germline ends. The CDR3 nucleotides are TGTGCCAGCTCACACGACCAGGGTAAGGATTACAATGAGCAGTTCTTC. Encoded protein: CASSHDQGKDYNEQFF.

This clone was seen just once. The chain uses TRBV4-1 and TRBJ1-1; D ambiguous. CDR3 length: 13 residues. Trimming shortened V by 1 base and J by 6 bases, and 9 bases separated the two germline ends. Looked up from germline, CDR1 is MGHRA and CDR2 is YSYEKL. CDR3 residues: CASSQVEDAEAFF. CDR3 bases: TGCGCCAGCAGCCAAGTTGAGGATGCTGAAGCTTTCTTT.

The V gene is TRBV4-2, the J gene TRBJ2-5; D might be TRBD1 or TRBD2, each matching 5 bases. Trimming removed 1 base from V and 4 bases from J, with 19 bases in between. Germline V gene sequence: CDR1 LGHNA, CDR2 YNFKEQ. The CDR3 covers 17 residues. CDR3 loop: CASSQGSGRAQRETQYF. The DNA for the CDR3 is TGTGCCAGCAGCCAAGGGTCGGGGCGAGCACAACGAGAGACCCAGTACTTC.

In regard to this clone: Other DNA sequences within the sample encode an identical CDR3. The rearrangement uses TRBV29-1 and TRBJ2-7; unclear D gene. The V end was cut by 0 bases, the J end by 3 bases, with 12 bases between. This CDR3 is built from 14 residues. Germline values: CDR1 SQVTM, CDR2 ANQGSEA. The CDR3 DNA is TGCAGCGTTGAAGATAGGACGTTTCGCTACGAGCAGTACTTC. Its translation: CSVEDRTFRYEQYF.

V is TRBV2 and J is TRBJ2-2, with D uncertain. The CDR3 runs 15 residues. Trimming cost V 5 bases and J 1 base, with 11 bases left between them. Germline V lookup: CDR1 SNHLY, CDR2 FYNNEI. CDR3: CASSKLSENTGELFF. The CDR3 nucleotides read TGTGCCAGCAGTAAGTTGTCGGAGAACACCGGGGAGCTGTTTTTT.

The rearrangement uses TRBV20-1 and TRBJ2-2, with no clear D. The CDR3 covers 11 residues. Germline V gene lookup returns CDR1 DFQATT and CDR2 SNEGSKA (reference sequence). The V and J ends lost 3 bases and 7 bases respectively, with 6 bases between them. This CDR3 reads CSASLDGELFF. Written as DNA, the CDR3 is TGCAGTGCTAGTCTTGACGGGGAGCTGTTTTTT.

A note on this clone: Its ends do not fully match the called genes, so a read error is possible. The sample holds other DNA sequences that translate to the same CDR3. The J gene is TRBJ2-7, the V gene TRBV27; no clear D gene. The CDR3 sequence is 13 residues long. Germline values: CDR1 MNHEY, CDR2 SMNVEV (reference sequence). In DNA form, the CDR3 reads TGTGCCAGCAGCTTATCGACTTCCTACGAGCAGTACTTC. Its translation is CASSLSTSYEQYF.

V and J are TRBV14 and TRBJ2-5; D could derive from TRBD1 or TRBD2 (5 bases each). Trimming shortened V by 4 bases and J by 5 bases, and 23 bases separated the two germline ends. The CDR3 has 17 amino acids. Germline CDR1 and CDR2: SGHDN and FVKESK. In nucleotides, the CDR3 is TGTGCCAGCAGCCCATGGGGGAGCACTGTGTATGAGGAGACCCAGTACTTC. Encoded protein: CASSPWGSTVYEETQYF.

About this clone itself: Other DNA sequences in this specimen translate into the identical CDR3. The rearrangement links TRBV14 to TRBJ2-7, with TRBD2 matching 12 bases. The ends lost 2 bases at V and 3 bases at J; junction bases unmatched: 2. Germline V CDR1 and CDR2: SGHDN, FVKESK. The CDR3 has 15 amino acids. CDR3 in DNA: TGTGCCAGCAGCCAACTAGCGGGAGGGCTCTACGAGCAGTACTTC. Translation: CASSQLAGGLYEQYF.

V is TRBV28 and J is TRBJ2-3; tentatively, D is TRBD2 (5 bases). Trimming took off 5 bases at V and 5 bases at J, with 20 bases between the two ends. The CDR3 totals 16 residues. CDR1 is MDHEN and CDR2 is SYDVKM in the germline V gene. CDR3 in amino acids: CASSQKREGRRDTQYF. CDR3 nucleotide sequence: TGTGCCAGCAGTCAAAAAAGAGAGGGAAGGCGAGATACGCAGTATTTT.